This record concerns one T cell receptor (beta chain) sequence. The CDR3 has 15 amino acids. Trimming cost V 4 bases and J 4 bases; bases outside gene matches: 12. CDR1 is SQVTM, CDR2 ANQGSEA, per germline. Individual cDNA molecules received unique molecular identifiers during library preparation. Using its own MiXCR run on the 5' RACE reads, TCRdb lists one record per CDR3 protein. The repertoire has around 57,000 distinct CDR3 sequences, 10% to 14% of them found once; the top ten carry about 1.7%. This entry belongs to a study of early T cells in non-severe SARS-CoV-2 infection. The sequenced sample consisted of whole blood. This clonotype originated in an adult who was a healthcare worker with PCR-confirmed SARS-CoV-2 infection or an uninfected control (not recorded which). The chain joins TRBV29-1 to TRBJ1-2; 7 positions match TRBD1. CDR3 amino acids: CSVAGQATDLYGYTF. CDR3 DNA: TGCAGCGTTGCTGGACAGGCTACGGATCTCTATGGCTACACCTTC.